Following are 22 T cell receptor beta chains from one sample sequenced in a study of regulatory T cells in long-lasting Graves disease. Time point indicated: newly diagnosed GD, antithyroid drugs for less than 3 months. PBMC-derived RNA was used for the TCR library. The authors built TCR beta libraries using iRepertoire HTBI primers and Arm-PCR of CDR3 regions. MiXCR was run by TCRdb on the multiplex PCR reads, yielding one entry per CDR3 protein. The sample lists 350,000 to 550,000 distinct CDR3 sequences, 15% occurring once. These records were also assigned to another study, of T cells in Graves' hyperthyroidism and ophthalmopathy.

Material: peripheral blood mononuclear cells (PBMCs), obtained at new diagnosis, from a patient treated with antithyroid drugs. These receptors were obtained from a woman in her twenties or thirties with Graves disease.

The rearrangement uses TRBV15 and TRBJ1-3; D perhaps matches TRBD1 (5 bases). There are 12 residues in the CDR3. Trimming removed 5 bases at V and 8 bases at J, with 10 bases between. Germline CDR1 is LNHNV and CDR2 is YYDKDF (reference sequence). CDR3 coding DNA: TGTGCCACCAGCCACCCCAGGGACACCATATATTTT. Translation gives CATSHPRDTIYF.

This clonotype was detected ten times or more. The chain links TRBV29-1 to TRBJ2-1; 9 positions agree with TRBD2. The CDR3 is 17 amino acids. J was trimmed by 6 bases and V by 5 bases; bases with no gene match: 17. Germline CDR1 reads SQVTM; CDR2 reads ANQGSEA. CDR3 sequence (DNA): TGCAGCGTTCTAGGAATCCTTTCGGGACTAGCAGTCAATGAGCAGTTCTTC. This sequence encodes CSVLGILSGLAVNEQFF.

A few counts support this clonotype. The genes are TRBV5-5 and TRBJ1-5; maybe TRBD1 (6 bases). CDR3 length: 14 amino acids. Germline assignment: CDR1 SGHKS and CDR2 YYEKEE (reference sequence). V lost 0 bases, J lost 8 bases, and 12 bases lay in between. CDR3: CASSLEQGSEPQHF. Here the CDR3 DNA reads TGTGCCAGCAGCTTGGAACAGGGTAGCGAGCCCCAGCATTTT.

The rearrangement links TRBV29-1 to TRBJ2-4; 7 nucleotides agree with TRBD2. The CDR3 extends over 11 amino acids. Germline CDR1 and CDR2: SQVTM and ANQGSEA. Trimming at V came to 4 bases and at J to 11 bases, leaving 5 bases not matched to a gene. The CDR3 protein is CSVGGGFVQYF. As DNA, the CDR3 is TGCAGCGTTGGGGGGGGGTTTGTTCAGTACTTC.

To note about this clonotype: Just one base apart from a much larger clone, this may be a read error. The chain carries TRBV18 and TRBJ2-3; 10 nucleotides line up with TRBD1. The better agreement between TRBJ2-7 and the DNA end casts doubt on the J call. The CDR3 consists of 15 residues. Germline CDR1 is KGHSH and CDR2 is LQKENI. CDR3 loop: CASSVTGTGEYGQYF. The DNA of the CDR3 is TGTGCCAGCTCAGTCACAGGGACAGGGGAGTACGGGCAGTACTTC.

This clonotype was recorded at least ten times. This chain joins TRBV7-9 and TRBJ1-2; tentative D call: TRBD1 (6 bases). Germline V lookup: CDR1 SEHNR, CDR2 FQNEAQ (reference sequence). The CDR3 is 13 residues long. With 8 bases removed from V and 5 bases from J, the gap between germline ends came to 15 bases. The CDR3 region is CASRLDSQYGYTF. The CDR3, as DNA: TGTGCCAGCCGCCTGGACAGTCAATATGGCTACACCTTC.

For the CDR3, the DNA is TGTGCCAGCAGTTACCCAACAGAATCTGGGGCCAACGTCCTGACTTTC. It encodes CASSYPTESGANVLTF. The chain carries TRBV6-5 and TRBJ2-6; D remains unclear. CDR1 MNHEY and CDR2 SVGAGI come from the germline V gene. The germline V and J ends were trimmed by 2 bases and 1 base, with 9 bases remaining between them. The CDR3 is 16 residues long.

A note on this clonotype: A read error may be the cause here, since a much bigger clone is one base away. CDR3 sequence reads: CASRSGVETIQYF. The CDR3 DNA reads TGTGCCAGCAGATCAGGGGTGGAAACCATTCAGTACTTC. The V gene is TRBV2, the J gene TRBJ2-4, with D maybe TRBD1 (6 bases). The V end lost 6 bases, the J end lost 9 bases, and 15 bases lay between the germline ends. Germline-derived CDR1 and CDR2 are SNHLY and FYNNEI. The CDR3 extends over 13 amino acids.

The CDR3 protein is CASSLASRGEQYF. CDR3 in DNA: TGTGCCAGCAGTTTAGCCAGTCGGGGCGAGCAGTACTTC. The chain links TRBV12-3 or TRBV12-4 to TRBJ2-7, with D maybe TRBD2 (5 bases). This CDR3 has 13 amino acids. With 0 bases removed from V and 6 bases from J, the gap between germline ends came to 9 bases.

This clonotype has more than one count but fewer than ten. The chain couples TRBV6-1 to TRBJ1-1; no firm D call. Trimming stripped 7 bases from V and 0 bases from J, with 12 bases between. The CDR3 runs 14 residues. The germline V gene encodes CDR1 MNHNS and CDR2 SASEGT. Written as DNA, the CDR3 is TGTGCCAGCACATCCCGGAACATGAACACTGAAGCTTTCTTT. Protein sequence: CASTSRNMNTEAFF.

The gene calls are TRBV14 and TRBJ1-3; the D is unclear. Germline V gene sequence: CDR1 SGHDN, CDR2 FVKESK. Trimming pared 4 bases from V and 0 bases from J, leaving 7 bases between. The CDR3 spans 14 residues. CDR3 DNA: TGTGCCAGCAGCCCAGGCTTCTCTGGAAACACCATATATTTT. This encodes CASSPGFSGNTIYF. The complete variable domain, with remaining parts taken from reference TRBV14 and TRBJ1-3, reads EAGVTQFPSHSVIEKGQTVTLRCDPISGHDNLYWYRRVMGKEIKFLLHFVKESKQDESGMPNNRFLAERTGGTYSTLKVQPAELEDSGVYFCASSPGFSGNTIYFGEGSWLTVV.

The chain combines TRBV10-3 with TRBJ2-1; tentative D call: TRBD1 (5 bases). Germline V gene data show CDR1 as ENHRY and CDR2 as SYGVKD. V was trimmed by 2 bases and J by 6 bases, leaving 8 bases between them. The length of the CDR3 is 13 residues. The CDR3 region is CAISERRGNEQFF. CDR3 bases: TGTGCCATCAGTGAGAGAAGGGGCAATGAGCAGTTCTTC.

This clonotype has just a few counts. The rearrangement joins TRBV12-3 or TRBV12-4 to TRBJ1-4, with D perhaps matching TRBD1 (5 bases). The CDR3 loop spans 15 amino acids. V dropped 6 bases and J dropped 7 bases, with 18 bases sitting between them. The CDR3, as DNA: TGTGCCAGCAGGGGCGCAGGGCTCGGTACTGAAAAACTGTTTTTT. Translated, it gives CASRGAGLGTEKLFF.

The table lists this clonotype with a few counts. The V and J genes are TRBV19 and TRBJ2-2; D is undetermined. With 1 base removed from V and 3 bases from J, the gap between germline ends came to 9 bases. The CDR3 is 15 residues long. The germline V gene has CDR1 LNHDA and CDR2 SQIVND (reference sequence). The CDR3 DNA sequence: TGTGCCAGTAGTATAGGGAAGCGTCACACCGGGGAGCTGTTTTTT. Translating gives CASSIGKRHTGELFF.

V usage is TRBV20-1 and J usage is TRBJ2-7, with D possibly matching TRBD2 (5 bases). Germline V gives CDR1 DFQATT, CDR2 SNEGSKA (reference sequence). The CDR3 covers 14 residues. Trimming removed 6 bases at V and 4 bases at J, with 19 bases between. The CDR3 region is CSAAKAGKPYEQYF. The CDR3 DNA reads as TGCAGTGCAGCAAAGGCGGGTAAACCGTACGAGCAGTACTTC.

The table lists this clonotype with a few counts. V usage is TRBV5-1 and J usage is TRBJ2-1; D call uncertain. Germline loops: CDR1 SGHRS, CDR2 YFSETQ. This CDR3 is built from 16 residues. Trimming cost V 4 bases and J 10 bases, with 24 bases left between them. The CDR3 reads CASSITDTLGRSEQFF. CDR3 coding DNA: TGCGCCAGCAGCATAACCGATACCCTGGGTAGGAGCGAGCAGTTCTTC.

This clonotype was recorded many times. The CDR3 here is CASSINSGFEQYF. The DNA for the CDR3 is TGTGCCAGCAGCATCAATTCAGGGTTCGAGCAGTACTTC. The rearrangement links TRBV11-2 to TRBJ2-7; a possible D gene is TRBD1 (5 bases). V dropped 5 bases and J dropped 6 bases, with 14 bases sitting between them. Germline V gene data show CDR1 as SGHAT and CDR2 as FQNNGV. The CDR3 contains 13 residues.

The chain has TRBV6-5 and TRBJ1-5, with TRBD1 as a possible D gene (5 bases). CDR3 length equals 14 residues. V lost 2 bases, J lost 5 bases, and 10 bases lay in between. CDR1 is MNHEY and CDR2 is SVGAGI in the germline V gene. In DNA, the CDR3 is TGTGCCAGCAGTTACCGGGACGGCTATCAGCCCCAGCATTTT. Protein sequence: CASSYRDGYQPQHF.

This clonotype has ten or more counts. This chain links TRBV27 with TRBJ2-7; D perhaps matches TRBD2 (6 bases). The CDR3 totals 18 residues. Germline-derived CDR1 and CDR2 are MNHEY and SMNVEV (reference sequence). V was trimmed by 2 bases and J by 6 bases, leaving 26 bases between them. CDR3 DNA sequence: TGTGCCAGCAGTTTAATTGGGTTGGTCGGAGGGGCCACATCCGAGCAGTACTTC. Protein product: CASSLIGLVGGATSEQYF.

This CDR3 reads CASSEGTGGHEQYF. CDR3 bases: TGTGCCAGCAGTGAGGGGACAGGGGGACACGAGCAGTACTTC. This rearrangement joins TRBV6-1 to TRBJ2-7; 11 bases fit TRBD1. The CDR3 has 14 amino acids. Germline-derived CDR1 and CDR2 are MNHNS and SASEGT. V trimming: 3 bases; J trimming: 5 bases; junction bases outside the gene matches: 3.

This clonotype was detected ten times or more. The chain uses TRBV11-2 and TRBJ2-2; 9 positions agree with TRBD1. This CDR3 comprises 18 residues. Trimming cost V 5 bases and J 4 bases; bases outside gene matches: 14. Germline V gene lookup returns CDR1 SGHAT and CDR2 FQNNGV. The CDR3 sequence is CASSHILRQGDVTGELFF. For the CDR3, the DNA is TGTGCCAGCAGCCACATTCTTAGACAGGGGGATGTCACCGGGGAGCTGTTTTTT.

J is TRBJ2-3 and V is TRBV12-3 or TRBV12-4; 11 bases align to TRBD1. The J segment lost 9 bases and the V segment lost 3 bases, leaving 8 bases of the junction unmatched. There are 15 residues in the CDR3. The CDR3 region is CASSFSGQGAGTQYF. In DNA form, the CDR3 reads TGTGCCAGCAGTTTTTCCGGACAGGGGGCAGGGACGCAGTATTTT.